The sequence of this T cell receptor (beta chain) was determined in a study of CD8+CD57+ T cells in acquired aplastic anemia. Study-level findings and limits: Overlap between patients and controls comprised roughly 28 CD8+ CDR3 sequences.

This clonotype was counted at least ten times. Its antigen is still unknown. CDR3 and TCR beta VDJ profiling relied on a genomic DNA template. TCRdb re-called the reads through MiXCR, storing one row per CDR3 protein. Among 250,000 or so distinct CDR3 sequences listed, around half were seen once. Germline-derived CDR1 and CDR2 are MGHRA and YSYEKL. V lost 0 bases and J lost 6, with 11 bases in between. The CDR3 loop spans 14 amino acids. An expansion of CD8+CD57+ cells by flow cytometry had been shown in patients chosen for sequencing. The rearrangement joins TRBV4-1 to TRBJ1-1; D not certain. Material for sequencing was sorted CD4+, CD8+, or CD8+CD57+ T cells (not recorded which) from PBMCs. This sequence was found in a human donor with aplastic anemia. The CDR3 is CASSQDKGPSEAFF. The CDR3 bases are TGCGCCAGCAGCCAAGATAAGGGCCCCTCTGAAGCTTTCTTT.